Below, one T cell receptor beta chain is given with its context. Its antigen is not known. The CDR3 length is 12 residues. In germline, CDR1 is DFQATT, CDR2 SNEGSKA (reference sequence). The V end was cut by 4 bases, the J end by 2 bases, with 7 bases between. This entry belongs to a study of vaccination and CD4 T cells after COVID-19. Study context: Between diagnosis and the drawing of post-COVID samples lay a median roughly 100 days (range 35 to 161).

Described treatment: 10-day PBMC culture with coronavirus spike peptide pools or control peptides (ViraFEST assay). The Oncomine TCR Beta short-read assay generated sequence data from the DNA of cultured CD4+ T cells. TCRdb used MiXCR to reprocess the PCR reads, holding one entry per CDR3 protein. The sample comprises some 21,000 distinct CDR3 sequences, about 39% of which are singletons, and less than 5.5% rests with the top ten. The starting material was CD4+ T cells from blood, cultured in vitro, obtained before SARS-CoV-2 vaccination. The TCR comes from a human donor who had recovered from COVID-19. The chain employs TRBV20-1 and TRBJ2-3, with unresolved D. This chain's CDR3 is CSANRITDTQYF. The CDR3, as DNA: TGCAGTGCTAACCGAATCACAGATACGCAGTATTTT.